This TCR beta chain derives from a study of CD8+ T cells in alopecia areata. Overall study: Among treated patients, oral tofacitinib was administered at 5 to 10 mg twice daily.

Isolated RNA was reverse transcribed into cDNA used as the sequencing template. Sequencing was performed with immunoSEQ multiplex PCR; in TCRdb, only in-frame clones are kept and a portion is missing. The sample gives some 160,000 clones, around three fifths of which show up once; roughly 0.99% is in the top ten. This sample's treatment: oral pan-JAK inhibitor, 5-10 mg twice daily. The sequence came from a human donor with alopecia areata. Sequences were derived from CD4+ T cells sorted from blood, sampled at week 4, from a patient treated with tofacitinib.

Here the CDR3 reads CAISAGSNYGYTF. As DNA, the CDR3 is TGTGCCATCAGTGCGGGGAGTAACTATGGCTACACCTTC. V gene TRBV10-3 combines with J gene TRBJ1-2; unclear D gene. This CDR3 region has 13 residues. V was pared by 4 bases and J by 1 base, with 7 bases between. Germline loops: CDR1 ENHRY, CDR2 SYGVKD.